The rows below give T cell receptor beta chains drawn from one sample of a study of chemoradiotherapy in HPV16-positive cancers. Data came from immunoSEQ multiplex PCR; TCRdb stores just in-frame clones and leaves some out. The profile shows some 16,000 clones, 79% of them singletons. This specimen was taken from a patient who underwent chemoradiotherapy. The origin of the receptors is a human donor with HPV-associated anogenital cancer. Each CDR3 is given with its conserved first and last residue. D genes are given only for firm matches. Where a row states a size, it is once, few, many or the class of an expanded clone; other rows omit it.

D,length,V,size,J,DNA,CDR3
TRBD1,17,TRBV5-8,.,TRBJ2-4,TGTGCCAGCAGCTCCCGAGGGACAGGCCTAGCCAAAAACATTCAGTACTTC,CASSSRGTGLAKNIQYF
.,20,TRBV10-3,few,TRBJ1-6,TGTGCCATCAGTGAGTCTTCGATGAGGGGGGAAAATTTCTATAATTCACCCCTCCACTTT,CAISESSMRGENFYNSPLHF
TRBD2,15,TRBV7-9,.,TRBJ2-1,TGTGCCAGCGCCAACCCAGGGACTAGCGTATATGAGCAGTTCTTC,CASANPGTSVYEQFF
.,11,TRBV2,.,TRBJ1-2,TGTGCCAGCAGTGAAGGGAGGGATCGCCACTTC,CASSEGRDRHF
.,16,TRBV4-1,.,TRBJ2-1,TGCGCCAGCAGCCAATATACGTGGAGGGGTCGCAATGAGCAGTTCTTC,CASSQYTWRGRNEQFF
.,14,TRBV4-2,.,TRBJ2-7,TGTGCCAGCAGCCAACAGACGGGGTCCTACGAGCAGTACTTC,CASSQQTGSYEQYF
TRBD1,14,TRBV7-9,.,TRBJ1-1,TGTGCCAGCAGCTTAGTTTGGACAGGGGGCGAAGCTTTCTTT,CASSLVWTGGEAFF
.,13,TRBV5-6,.,TRBJ2-5,TGTGCCAGCATGAAGGGGCAGCAAGAGACCCAGTACTTC,CASMKGQQETQYF
.,14,TRBV9,.,TRBJ1-2,TGTGCCAGCAGCGTAGATTCTTGGGGGTATGGCTACACCTTC,CASSVDSWGYGYTF
.,15,TRBV2,.,TRBJ2-7,TGTGCCAGCAGTGAATTGGGGCGAGGGTACGACGAGCAGTACTTC,CASSELGRGYDEQYF
TRBD1,12,TRBV28,.,TRBJ1-2,TGTGCCAGCGGACAGGGAAGGTATGGCTACACCTTC,CASGQGRYGYTF
TRBD1,18,TRBV7-8,.,TRBJ1-3,TGTGCCAGCAGCTTGGGGTCATGGACAGGGAGCTCTGGAAACACCATATATTTT,CASSLGSWTGSSGNTIYF
.,15,TRBV6-6,.,TRBJ1-3,TGTGCCAGCAGTTACGCGGTCCTACTTGGAAACACCATATATTTT,CASSYAVLLGNTIYF
.,14,TRBV6-6,.,TRBJ2-3,TGTGCCAGCAGTTACTCGGGTTTCTGGGATACGCAGTATTTT,CASSYSGFWDTQYF
TRBD2,17,TRBV4-3,.,TRBJ2-3,TGCGCCAGCAGTCGCCGGCTAGCGGTTTCTAGCACAGATACGCAGTATTTT,CASSRRLAVSSTDTQYF
TRBD2,18,TRBV7-9,.,TRBJ2-3,TGTGCCAGCAGCTTAATACTAGCGGGGGGGATTAGCACAGATACGCAGTATTTT,CASSLILAGGISTDTQYF
TRBD1,15,TRBV7-3,once,TRBJ2-1,TGTGCCAGCAGCTTCGGGCAGGGGGCCTACAATGAGCAGTTCTTC,CASSFGQGAYNEQFF
.,15,TRBV6-1,.,TRBJ1-2,TGTGCCAGCAGTGAACGGCCGAAGGGCACAGGTAACTACACCTTC,CASSERPKGTGNYTF
.,15,TRBV7-9,few,TRBJ1-2,TGTGCCAGCGGGGGAGCGGGTAGCGCTATCTATGGCTACACCTTC,CASGGAGSAIYGYTF
.,15,TRBV5-5,.,TRBJ2-1,TGTGCCAGCAGCCCTCTCGAGAGGCCTAACAATGAGCAGTTCTTC,CASSPLERPNNEQFF
TRBD2,17,TRBV5-1,.,TRBJ2-1,TGCGCCAGCAGCCCCGGACTAGCGCCCCGTTTCTGGAATGAGCAGTTCTTC,CASSPGLAPRFWNEQFF
.,13,TRBV27,few,TRBJ2-1,TGTGCCAGCAGAGGAGGGGGGAGCAATGAGCAGTTCTTC,CASRGGGSNEQFF
.,13,TRBV14,.,TRBJ1-5,TGTGCCAGCAGCCAAGATGTACGGCAGCCCCAGCATTTT,CASSQDVRQPQHF
TRBD2,16,TRBV7-9,.,TRBJ2-1,TGTGCCAGCAGCTATCCGGGGGGAGTAGCGGGTGTTGAGCAGTTCTTC,CASSYPGGVAGVEQFF
.,12,TRBV5-6,.,TRBJ2-5,TGTGCCAGCACCACCTTCGGGGAGACCCAGTACTTC,CASTTFGETQYF
TRBD1,15,TRBV27,.,TRBJ2-2,TGTGCCAGCAGTTCCCGGGACAGGGACACCGGGGAGCTGTTTTTT,CASSSRDRDTGELFF
.,13,TRBV14,.,TRBJ1-4,TGTGCCAGCAGCCTTGCAACTAATGAAAAACTGTTTTTT,CASSLATNEKLFF
.,16,TRBV7-2,.,TRBJ2-2,TGTGCCAGCAGCTCACAGGGACGGCTGAGGGGCGGGGAGCTGTTTTTT,CASSSQGRLRGGELFF
.,14,TRBV5-8,.,TRBJ2-3,TGTGCCAGCAGCTTGGGACAAAGCACAGATACGCAGTATTTT,CASSLGQSTDTQYF
TRBD2,12,TRBV5-1,.,TRBJ2-2,TGCGCCTCCGGGACTACTGCCGGGGAGCTGTTTTTT,CASGTTAGELFF
TRBD1,16,TRBV10-3,few,TRBJ2-7,TGTGCCATCAGTTCCTTGGGGACAGGGGGTTTCTACGAGCAGTACTTC,CAISSLGTGGFYEQYF
.,15,TRBV21-1,.,TRBJ1-1,TGTGCCAGCAGCAAAGCCAGGGGAAACGGCTCTGAAGCTTTCTTT,CASSKARGNGSEAFF
.,15,TRBV7-8,.,TRBJ2-7,TGTGCCAGCAGCTCCGCCGGCGCAGGCTCCTACGAGCAGTACTTC,CASSSAGAGSYEQYF
.,14,TRBV18,once,TRBJ1-1,TGTGCCAGCTCACTAACCGTGGAGAACACTGAAGCTTTCTTT,CASSLTVENTEAFF
.,15,TRBV4-2,.,TRBJ2-5,TGTGCCAGCAGCGTGAAGGCGGACGAGGCCGAGACCCAGTACTTC,CASSVKADEAETQYF
.,16,TRBV4-1,.,TRBJ2-3,TGCGCCAGCAGCCAAGATCCTTATCCCAGCACAGATACGCAGTATTTT,CASSQDPYPSTDTQYF
.,15,TRBV27,.,TRBJ2-7,TGTGCCAGCAGTTTATCGTTTGGGGCAAGCTACGAGCAGTACTTC,CASSLSFGASYEQYF
.,14,TRBV7-2,.,TRBJ1-1,TGTGCCAGCAGCACCGGGGTGGGGAGGGCTGAAGCTTTCTTT,CASSTGVGRAEAFF
TRBD1,15,TRBV18,once,TRBJ2-7,TGTGCCAGCTCCCATGCTACCGGGACAGGCTACGAGCAGTACTTC,CASSHATGTGYEQYF
.,15,TRBV25-1,.,TRBJ2-2,TGTGCCAGCAGTGAGCAAGGGTTTTCGGCCGGGGAGCTGTTTTTT,CASSEQGFSAGELFF
.,12,TRBV7-2,.,TRBJ1-1,TGTGCCAGCAGCCTGTTATTCACTGAAGCTTTCTTT,CASSLLFTEAFF
.,14,TRBV7-9,.,TRBJ1-4,TGTGCCAGCAGCCTACAGTTGGGAGAAGAAAAACTGTTTTTT,CASSLQLGEEKLFF
.,15,TRBV27,.,TRBJ2-7,TGTGCCAGCAGTTCGACGCCCCGCAGCTCCTACGAGCAGTACTTC,CASSSTPRSSYEQYF
TRBD1,16,TRBV25-1,few,TRBJ2-2,TGTGCCAGCAGTGAATCCCACAGGGGGAACACCGGGGAGCTGTTTTTT,CASSESHRGNTGELFF
TRBD2,14,TRBV30,few,TRBJ2-3,TGTGCCTGGAGGGTAGGGCGGGGGATTGATACGCAGTATTTT,CAWRVGRGIDTQYF
.,12,TRBV18,.,TRBJ2-5,TGTGCCAGCTCACCAGTTGGCGAGACCCAGTACTTC,CASSPVGETQYF
TRBD1,13,TRBV28,.,TRBJ1-5,TGTGCCAGCAGCTCCACAGGGGGCCGGCCCCAGCATTTT,CASSSTGGRPQHF
.,14,TRBV4-1,.,TRBJ2-7,TGCGCCAGCAGCCAATCCAGGGGAACCTACGAGCAGTACTTC,CASSQSRGTYEQYF
.,16,TRBV7-3,.,TRBJ1-1,TGTGCCAGCAGCCCAACACCGACGCTCGGCAACACTGAAGCTTTCTTT,CASSPTPTLGNTEAFF
.,13,TRBV19,once,TRBJ2-5,TGTGCCAGTAATAAGGGAGACGAAGAGACCCAGTACTTC,CASNKGDEETQYF
TRBD1,15,TRBV7-6,.,TRBJ1-3,TGTGCCAGCAGCTCTTACAGGGGGAAAGGAAACACCATATATTTT,CASSSYRGKGNTIYF
.,14,TRBV7-3,.,TRBJ1-1,TGTGCCAGCAGCTTAACCGGGGGGGACACTGAAGCTTTCTTT,CASSLTGGDTEAFF
.,16,TRBV2,.,TRBJ1-5,TGTGCCAGCAGTGATACTTTCCGTGGTAGCAATCAGCCCCAGCATTTT,CASSDTFRGSNQPQHF
.,12,TRBV7-9,few,TRBJ1-6,TGTGCCAGCAGCTTAGGGGATTCACCCCTCCACTTT,CASSLGDSPLHF
.,15,TRBV4-2,.,TRBJ1-4,TGTGCCAGCAGCCCCGGACAGACACTCCTCGAAAAACTGTTTTTT,CASSPGQTLLEKLFF
.,13,TRBV27,.,TRBJ1-5,TGTGCCAGCAGTTTATCCTTAAGGGGAACCCAGCATTTT,CASSLSLRGTQHF
.,13,TRBV5-1,few,TRBJ2-5,TGCGCCAGCAGCTTCGGCTACCGAGAGACCCAGTACTTC,CASSFGYRETQYF
TRBD1,14,TRBV30,.,TRBJ1-2,TGTGCCTGGAGTGTCGGGACAGGGTTCTATGGCTACACCTTC,CAWSVGTGFYGYTF
TRBD1,16,TRBV9,.,TRBJ2-2,TGTGCCAGCACCGTAGACGCAGGGGGCGGGATCGGGGAGCTGTTTTTT,CASTVDAGGGIGELFF